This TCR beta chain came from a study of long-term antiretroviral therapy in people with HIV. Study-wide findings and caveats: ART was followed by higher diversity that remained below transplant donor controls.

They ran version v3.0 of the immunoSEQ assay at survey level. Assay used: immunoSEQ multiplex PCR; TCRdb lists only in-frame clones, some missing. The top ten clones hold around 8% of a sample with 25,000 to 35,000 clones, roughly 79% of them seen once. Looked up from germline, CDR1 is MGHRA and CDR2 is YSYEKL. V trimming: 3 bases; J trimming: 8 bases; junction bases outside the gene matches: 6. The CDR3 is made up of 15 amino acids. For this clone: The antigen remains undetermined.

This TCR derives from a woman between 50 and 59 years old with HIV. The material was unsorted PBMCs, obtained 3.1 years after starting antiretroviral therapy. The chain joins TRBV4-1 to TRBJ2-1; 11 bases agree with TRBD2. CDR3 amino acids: CASSHLAGGTDEQFF. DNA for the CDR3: TGCGCCAGCAGCCATCTAGCGGGGGGTACTGATGAGCAGTTCTTC.